This record covers a single T cell receptor (beta chain). Ten or more counts support this clonotype. The clone's antigen remains unknown. No per-base quality is available; no much larger clone lies one base away. These data come from a study of T cells in Graves' hyperthyroidism and ophthalmopathy (dated by TCRdb to about 2019). About the full investigation: Peripheral blood was collected at initial diagnosis, before any treatment. A discovery cohort of about 96 patients, approximately 45 with Graves' ophthalmopathy and about 60 with stable Graves' hyperthyroidism, was used to find distinguishing TCR V-J signatures. Prospective prediction of ophthalmopathy was tested in an independent validation cohort of under 20 hyperthyroidism patients and 15 to 17 patients who later progressed to ophthalmopathy. The approximately 100 discovery patients were divided at random into training and test sets in a 7:3 ratio. Thyroid tissue and blood T-cell repertoires from several Graves' hyperthyroidism patients were also compared in the study. Once sampling was done, hyperthyroidism patients were given methimazole at a starting dose of 30 mg daily, whereas ophthalmopathy patients were given high-dose intravenous methylprednisolone. The paper describes TCR Vbeta CDR3 sequencing of roughly 130 peripheral blood samples, made up of about 40 ophthalmopathy patients, 70 to 75 hyperthyroidism patients and roughly 17 progressor patients.

The TCR beta CDR3 regions were amplified from RNA transcripts. The first round of RT-PCR for the TCR CDR3 was performed with the HTBI primer set and the Qiagen OneStep RT-PCR kit. Libraries were constructed in a second round of multiplex PCR, after which size selection and purification were performed. The libraries were sequenced on an Illumina HiSeq2000 using paired-end 100 bp reads. The published analysis was carried out like this. SOAPnuke was used to process the raw data, removing reads that contained adapters or uncalled bases, had a mean Phred below 15, or lacked an exact match to the constant primer or identifier. High-quality paired reads were merged with COPE v1.2.5, and unique nucleotide sequences were defined as clonotypes. Clonotypes were aligned to IMGT TRBV, TRBD and TRBJ reference segments using MiTCR v1.1. Analysis was restricted to V-J combinations with a frequency above 0.0001, which covered 98% to 99.2% of repertoires. A TCS score was defined as the ratio of F50 (clonal expansion) to E x V (chaos), with BLOSUM62-based TCRdist applied between CDR3 peptides within each V-J. Welch's t-statistics and random forest reduced approximately 520 V-J features to roughly 13, which were used in a naive Bayes classifier (R e1071). TCRdb reran the public reads through fastp at Q25 and MiXCR, keeping productive beta chains. Here each entry gathers all rows of one CDR3 protein and keeps the most common genes and DNA. TCRdb assigned the V and J calls; the authors' analysis was not used. The sample includes hundreds of thousands of distinct CDR3 sequences, with approximately 16% observed a single time. The ten largest clones represent under 3.5% of the sample.

After removal of 8 bases from V and 4 bases from J, the junction retains 4 bases not matched to a gene. Its CDR3 holds 15 amino acids, cysteine through phenylalanine. Only the CDR3 region is kept as DNA, spanning 45 bases read in frame from base 1. Sequences SNHLY (CDR1) and FYNNEI (CDR2) are obtained from the germline V gene. Ophthalmopathy patients had moderately to severely active disease, with a Clinical Activity Score of 3 or more, a NOSPECS grade of 4 or more, and a disease duration of less than 3 months. The study excluded patients with uncontrolled infections, other autoimmune diseases, pregnancy or lactation. Diagnoses relied on clinical symptoms, serum thyroxine and TRAb, thyroid ultrasound and orbital computed tomography. Ficoll-Paque density gradient centrifugation was used to isolate PBMCs from 9.5 to 10 ml of fresh peripheral blood. Total RNA was extracted with Trizol reagent, and quality was checked on an Agilent 2100 Bioanalyzer.

General findings and caveats noted by the study authors: Most expanded thyroid clonotypes (frequency above 0.001) were also found in blood, which suggests that blood repertoires may mirror thyroid immune responses. In validation, the model predicted progression to ophthalmopathy with just under 71% sensitivity and 72% to 85% specificity, a median of 6.5 months before onset. Sample size was not statistically predetermined, and blinding of investigators to group allocation was not performed. A 13 V-J signature model separated ophthalmopathy from stable hyperthyroidism, with around 91% sensitivity and about 81% specificity in cross-validation and 80%/75% in testing.

The chain was built from TRBV2 and TRBJ2-2; 13 middle bases align to TRBD2. The receptor was isolated from a woman in her thirties or forties with Graves' ophthalmopathy. What was sequenced was blood. The sequenced DNA: TGTGCCAGCCGTCGGACTAGCGGGAGCACCGGGGAGCTGTTTTTT. Its amino acids are CASRRTSGSTGELFF.